This T cell receptor (beta chain) was found in a study of cytotoxic CD8 clonotypes in ibrutinib-treated CLL. Study background: Among patients, 24 responded partially and 2 completely; some 15 then stayed remitted and roughly 12 progressed after median roughly 73 months.

Profiling relied on immunoSEQ multiplex PCR, and the TCRdb table lists in-frame clones only, not all of them. This table has some 200,000 clones, 72% appearing once. Deletions cut 3 bases from V and 5 bases from J, with 21 bases between. The CDR3 length is 16 residues. In germline, CDR1 is SGHNT, CDR2 YYREEE (reference sequence). This clonotype was obtained from a human donor with chronic lymphocytic leukemia. The sequences come from PBMCs, collected after 24 months of ibrutinib treatment. The rearrangement links TRBV5-4 to TRBJ2-7; tentatively, D is TRBD1 or TRBD2 (5 bases each). The CDR3 sequence: CASSSSSGAGVDEQYF. DNA for the CDR3: TGTGCCAGCAGCTCAAGCTCCGGGGCCGGCGTCGACGAGCAGTACTTC.